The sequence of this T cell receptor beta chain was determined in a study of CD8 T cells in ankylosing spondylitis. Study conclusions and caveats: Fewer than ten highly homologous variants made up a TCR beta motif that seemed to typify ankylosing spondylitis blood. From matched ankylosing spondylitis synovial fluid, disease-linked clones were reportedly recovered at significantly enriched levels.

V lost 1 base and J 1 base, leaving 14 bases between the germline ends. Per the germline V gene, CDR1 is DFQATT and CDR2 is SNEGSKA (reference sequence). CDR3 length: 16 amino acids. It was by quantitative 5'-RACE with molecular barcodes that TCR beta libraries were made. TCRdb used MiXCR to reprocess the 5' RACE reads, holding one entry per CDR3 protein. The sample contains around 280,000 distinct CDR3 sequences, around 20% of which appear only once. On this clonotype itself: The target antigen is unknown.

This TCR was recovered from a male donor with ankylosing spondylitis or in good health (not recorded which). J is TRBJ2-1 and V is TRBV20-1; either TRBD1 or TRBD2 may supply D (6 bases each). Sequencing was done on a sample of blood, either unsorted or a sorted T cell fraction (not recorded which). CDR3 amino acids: CSARGARGRSYNEQFF. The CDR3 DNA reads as TGCAGTGCTAGAGGGGCAAGGGGGAGGTCCTACAATGAGCAGTTCTTC.